These T cell receptor beta chains were read from a single sample in a study of CD4+ T cells in melanoma. Clones were read by immunoSEQ multiplex PCR, and TCRdb kept only the in-frame ones, dropping some. The data hold more than 20,000 clones, with more than 70% observed a single time. The receptors shown here come from a human donor with melanoma. Each CDR3 is given with its conserved first and last residue. The D gene is left open where the match is weak. The size of a clone is reported for some rows only, either as once, few or many, or as a class for expanded clones.

size: few; J: TRBJ1-2; D: TRBD1; V: TRBV6-1; CDR3: CASSGQGALGGYTF; DNA: TGTGCCAGCAGTGGACAGGGGGCGTTGGGTGGCTACACCTTC
size: .; J: TRBJ1-2; D: .; V: TRBV7-2; CDR3: CASSAANGRYTF; DNA: TGTGCCAGCAGCGCAGCTAACGGACGCTACACCTTC
size: .; J: TRBJ1-6; D: .; V: TRBV5-1; CDR3: CASSQDGQNSPLHF; DNA: TGCGCCAGCAGCCAGGACGGCCAGAATTCACCCCTCCACTTT
size: once; J: TRBJ2-1; D: .; V: TRBV4-1; CDR3: CASSQEWGASYNEQFF; DNA: TGCGCCAGCAGCCAAGAGTGGGGGGCCTCCTACAATGAGCAGTTCTTC
size: .; J: TRBJ1-1; D: TRBD1; V: TRBV5-4; CDR3: CASSRDRVGNTEAFF; DNA: TGTGCCAGCAGCCGGGACAGGGTTGGGAACACTGAAGCTTTCTTT
size: .; J: TRBJ2-2; D: .; V: TRBV29-1; CDR3: CSVTGTSNTGELFF; DNA: TGCAGCGTGACCGGGACTTCGAACACCGGGGAGCTGTTTTTT
size: .; J: TRBJ1-5; D: .; V: TRBV4-1; CDR3: CASSPGHSNQPQHF; DNA: TGCGCCAGCAGCCCAGGACACAGTAATCAGCCCCAGCATTTT
size: .; J: TRBJ1-4; D: .; V: TRBV6-1; CDR3: CASSEQFSNEKLFF; DNA: TGTGCCAGCAGCGAACAGTTCTCAAATGAAAAACTGTTTTTT
size: .; J: TRBJ1-6; D: .; V: TRBV27; CDR3: CASSLTGVASPLHF; DNA: TGTGCCAGCAGTTTAACTGGGGTGGCTTCACCCCTCCACTTT
size: few; J: TRBJ2-1; D: TRBD2; V: TRBV4-1; CDR3: CASSQGRVPGGYNEQFF; DNA: TGCGCCAGCAGCCAAGGAAGGGTTCCGGGGGGGTACAATGAGCAGTTCTTC
size: .; J: TRBJ2-1; D: .; V: TRBV11-2; CDR3: CASSLVAASSYNEQFF; DNA: TGTGCCAGCAGCTTAGTTGCGGCGAGCTCCTACAATGAGCAGTTCTTC
size: .; J: TRBJ1-1; D: .; V: TRBV5-6; CDR3: CASSLGTGNTEAFF; DNA: TGTGCCAGCAGCCTCGGCACGGGGAACACTGAAGCTTTCTTT
size: .; J: TRBJ2-5; D: .; V: TRBV5-6; CDR3: CASSLLGADGKTQYF; DNA: TGTGCCAGCAGCTTGTTAGGGGCCGATGGAAAGACCCAGTACTTC
size: .; J: TRBJ2-1; D: .; V: TRBV5-4; CDR3: CASSFSPSYNEQFF; DNA: TGTGCCAGCAGCTTTAGCCCTTCCTACAATGAGCAGTTCTTC
size: few; J: TRBJ1-5; D: .; V: TRBV6-1; CDR3: CASSVNWGGGNQPQHF; DNA: TGTGCCAGCAGTGTGAACTGGGGCGGTGGCAATCAGCCCCAGCATTTT